This entry lists 11 T cell receptor beta chains sequenced from one sample in a study of T cells in Graves' hyperthyroidism and ophthalmopathy (dated by TCRdb to the late 2010s). The library was produced with multiplex PCR. The run used an Illumina HiSeq 2000. Amplification of TCR beta CDR3 regions was carried out from RNA transcripts. For the first round of RT-PCR on the TCR CDR3, the HTBI primer set was used together with the Qiagen OneStep RT-PCR kit. TCRdb reprocessed the public reads (quality trimming at Q25 with fastp, clone calling with MiXCR) and kept in-frame beta chains. One record per CDR3 amino acid sequence lists the most common genes and DNA. The sample data list some 800,000 distinct CDR3 sequences, and 38% of these were observed just once. Approximately 10% of the sample is in the top ten clones. The sequenced sample consisted of blood. The receptors come from a man between 18 and 29 years old with Graves' hyperthyroidism.

Of note for this clonotype: The junction and the germline gene differ at one end; a read error may be behind it. DNA for the CDR3: TGCGCCAGCAGCCAAGATCCCGGGGCTACTAGTTCACCCCTCCACTTT. This gives the protein CASSQDPGATSSPLHF. This chain links TRBV7-9 with TRBJ1-6; D possibly corresponds to TRBD1 (5 bases). In germline, CDR1 is SEHNR, CDR2 FQNEAQ (reference sequence). The CDR3 is made up of 16 amino acids. The variable domain in full, completed from reference TRBV7-9 and TRBJ1-6, reads DTGVSQNPRHKITKRGQNVTFRCDPISEHNRLYWYRQTLGQGPEFLTYFQNEAQLEKSRLLSDRFSAERPKGSFSTLEIQRTEQGDSAMYLCASSQDPGATSSPLHFGNGTRLTVT.

This clonotype occurred a few times. The CDR3 region is CASSQEEGGRPQHF. CDR3 bases: TGCGCCAGCAGCCAAGAGGAGGGAGGGAGGCCCCAGCATTTT. This chain links TRBV4-1 with TRBJ1-5; no clear D gene. Germline V gene sequence: CDR1 MGHRA, CDR2 YSYEKL. Trimming took 0 bases from V and 9 from J, leaving 12 bases between them. The CDR3 is made up of 14 amino acids.

CDR3 in amino acids: CASMGGNYEQYF. The CDR3 coding sequence is TGTGCCAGCATGGGGGGCAACTACGAGCAGTACTTC. This chain joins TRBV2 and TRBJ2-7; possibly TRBD1 or TRBD2 for D (6 bases each). The CDR3 consists of 12 residues. Germline CDR1 reads SNHLY; CDR2 reads FYNNEI. V gave up 7 bases and J gave up 3 bases, with 10 bases separating them.

This clonotype was seen more than once but under ten times. One end of the junction is discordant with germline, which a read error may explain. The chain joins TRBV7-2 to TRBJ1-1, with D unclear. From germline, CDR1 is SGHTA and CDR2 FQGNSA. The CDR3 contains 13 residues. The CDR3 loop reads CAGSLNHRTEAFF. The CDR3 DNA follows: TGTGCCGGCAGCTTAAATCACCGGACTGAAGCTTTCTTT.

This chain joins TRBV6-6 and TRBJ2-7; possible D gene TRBD1, 5 bases. Trimming stripped 5 bases from V and 2 bases from J, with 10 bases between. Looked up from germline, CDR1 is MNHNY and CDR2 is SVGAGI (reference sequence). This CDR3 is 13 amino acids long. CDR3 amino acids: CASSPTDTYEQYF. Written as DNA, the CDR3 is TGTGCCAGCAGTCCGACAGATACCTACGAGCAGTACTTC.

This clonotype was recorded at least ten times. The chain is built from TRBV7-2 and TRBJ1-6, with 7 bases lining up with TRBD1. CDR1 and CDR2 from the germline V gene are SGHTA and FQGNSA. The trim removed 2 bases at V and 10 bases at J, leaving 5 bases unmatched. The CDR3 sequence is 14 residues long. Written as DNA, the CDR3 is TGTGCCAGCAGCTTAAGGGGGACAGAATCACCCCTCCACTTT. Its translation: CASSLRGTESPLHF.

This clonotype was recorded a few times. The chain is built from TRBV20-1 and TRBJ1-2, with 8 bases matching TRBD1. The CDR3 has 15 amino acids. Germline V gives CDR1 DFQATT, CDR2 SNEGSKA (reference sequence). Germline trimming cut 0 bases from V and 4 bases from J; bases unmatched to any gene: 7. DNA for the CDR3: TGCAGTGCTAGAGATCCGACAGGGGAGAGCTATGGCTACACCTTC. It specifies CSARDPTGESYGYTF.

In regard to this clonotype: This may stem from a read error, because a much larger clone lies one nucleotide away. V and J are TRBV7-8 and TRBJ2-7; D uncertain. Germline CDR1 reads SGHVS; CDR2 reads FQNEAQ. This CDR3 has 11 amino acids. CDR3 nucleotide sequence: TGTGCCGGCAGCTCAACGTGGGAGCAGTACTTC. As protein: CAGSSTWEQYF.

The rearrangement uses TRBV10-2 and TRBJ1-3; no firm D call. Germline CDR1 and CDR2: WSHSY and SAAADI. The CDR3 consists of 14 residues. With 0 bases removed from V and 0 bases from J, the gap between germline ends came to 3 bases. This CDR3 reads CASSESPSGNTIYF. The CDR3 bases are TGCGCCAGCAGTGAGTCCCCCTCTGGAAACACCATATATTTT.

The genes are TRBV10-3 and TRBJ2-5; 8 positions agree with TRBD1. V lost 11 bases, J lost 1 base, and 9 bases stayed unmatched. Germline V gene data show CDR1 as ENHRY and CDR2 as SYGVKD. The CDR3 covers 14 residues. The DNA for the CDR3 is TGTGCCGGCAGGCCCAGGGGGCCCCAAGAGACCCAGTACTTC. This translates into CAGRPRGPQETQYF.

This chain joins TRBV7-1 and TRBJ1-3; the D gene is possibly TRBD1 (5 bases). TRBV7-1 is an ORF, with its function uncertain. The CDR3 loop spans 14 amino acids. V lost 3 bases, J lost 3 bases, and 9 bases lay in between. Here the CDR3 DNA reads TGTGCCAGCAGCTCGGACACGGTTGGAAACACCATATATTTT. Its protein is CASSSDTVGNTIYF.